Presented here are 12 T cell receptor beta chains from one specimen sequenced in a study of T cell clonotyping in hematopoietic cell transplantation. Libraries were prepared by immunoSEQ multiplex PCR; TCRdb keeps only in-frame clonotypes and omits some of them. The sample lists some 30,000 clones, around three quarters seen once, with less than 8% in the top ten. Specified time point: recipient sample about 28 days before transplant, after cytoreduction. This sample comprised peripheral blood mononuclear cells, obtained before stem cell transplant. Every receptor here comes from a young woman with chronic myeloid leukemia. Some clones in this sample may be carry-over from other donors' samples.

This chain connects TRBV6-5 to TRBJ1-5; D unresolved. V lost 6 bases, J lost 0 bases, and 12 bases lay in between. Germline V gene data show CDR1 as MNHEY and CDR2 as SVGAGI. The CDR3 has 15 amino acids. In DNA, the CDR3 is TGTGCCAGCAGCACGGGGTGGAGTAGCAATCAGCCCCAGCATTTT. Residues: CASSTGWSSNQPQHF.

The chain has TRBV28 and TRBJ1-1, with D possibly TRBD1 on 5 matching bases. This CDR3 is 11 amino acids long. Germline CDR1 MDHEN, CDR2 SYDVKM. Between the trimmed V and J ends, which lost 7 bases and 11 bases, there was a span of 14 bases. In DNA, the CDR3 is TGTGCCAGCAAGGGACCAAGGGAGGCTTTCTTT. Encoded protein: CASKGPREAFF.

This clone was seen just once. The chain has TRBV19 and TRBJ2-7, with 7 bases fitting TRBD2. The J segment lost 4 bases and the V segment lost 10 bases, leaving 16 bases of the junction unmatched. CDR3 length: 15 residues. CDR1 and CDR2 (germline): LNHDA, SQIVND (reference sequence). The CDR3 here is CATKRLADTSYEQYF. The CDR3 DNA reads TGTGCCACTAAGAGGCTAGCGGATACCTCGTACGAGCAGTACTTC. Complete variable domain (other parts from reference TRBV19 and TRBJ2-7): DGGITQSPKYLFRKEGQNVTLSCEQNLNHDAMYWYRQDPGQGLRLIYYSQIVNDFQKGDIAEGYSVSREKKESFPLTVTSAQKNPTAFYLCATKRLADTSYEQYFGPGTRLTVT.

The rearrangement uses TRBV7-2 and TRBJ2-3; 9 bases are a match to TRBD2. Germline CDR1 reads SGHTA; CDR2 reads FQGNSA. CDR3 length: 15 amino acids. J lost 1 base, V lost 5 bases, and 4 bases had no gene match. CDR3 region: CASSKKRGGTDTQYF. The CDR3 DNA follows: TGTGCCAGCAGCAAGAAGCGGGGGGGCACAGATACGCAGTATTTT. The whole variable domain, remainder taken from reference TRBV7-2 and TRBJ2-3, is GAGVSQSPSNKVTEKGKDVELRCDPISGHTALYWYRQSLGQGLEFLIYFQGNSAPDKSGLPSDRFSAERTGGSVSTLTIQRTQQEDSAVYLCASSKKRGGTDTQYFGPGTRLTVL.

This clone has a single count. This sequence joins TRBV2 and TRBJ2-7; D possibly uses TRBD1 or TRBD2 (6 bases each). Germline V gene lookup returns CDR1 SNHLY and CDR2 FYNNEI. The CDR3 is 12 amino acids. V was pared by 7 bases and J by 7 bases, with 14 bases between. The CDR3 protein is CASKRTAGEQYV. Here the CDR3 DNA reads TGTGCCAGCAAGCGGACAGCGGGTGAGCAGTACGTC.

The rearrangement uses TRBV7-9 and TRBJ1-3; 7 bases match TRBD1. The CDR3 runs 19 residues. Germline V lookup: CDR1 SEHNR, CDR2 FQNEAQ (reference sequence). The trim removed 4 bases at V and 0 bases at J, leaving 15 bases unmatched. CDR3 nucleotide sequence: TGTGCCAGCAGCTCCAGGACAGGTACTCCTACTTCCTCTGGAAACACCATATATTTT. Protein product: CASSSRTGTPTSSGNTIYF.

The chain joins TRBV29-1 to TRBJ2-4; D ambiguous. Between the trimmed V and J ends, which lost 4 bases and 0 bases, there was a span of 10 bases. The CDR3 sequence is 14 residues long. The germline CDR1 and CDR2 sequences are SQVTM and ANQGSEA. DNA for the CDR3: TGCAGCGTTGGGTGGGCAGGAGCCAAAAACATTCAGTACTTC. The encoded protein is CSVGWAGAKNIQYF.

V gene TRBV9 combines with J gene TRBJ1-1; D might be TRBD1 (6 bases). CDR1 and CDR2 from the germline V gene are SGDLS and YYNGEE. Trimming removed 1 base at V and 6 bases at J, with 19 bases between. The CDR3 has 16 residues. The CDR3 region has the DNA TGTGCCAGCAGCGTAAACGGGGAGGGGGGTGTGGCTGAAGCTTTCTTT. The encoded protein is CASSVNGEGGVAEAFF.

The V and J genes are TRBV27 and TRBJ2-7; D gene unclear. Trimming took off 0 bases at V and 0 bases at J, with 12 bases between the two ends. Per germline, CDR1 MNHEY and CDR2 SMNVEV (reference sequence). This CDR3 is built from 16 residues. For the CDR3, the DNA is TGTGCCAGCAGTTTATCGGGCCAGACGAGCTCCTACGAGCAGTACTTC. It codes for CASSLSGQTSSYEQYF.

V usage is TRBV27 and J usage is TRBJ1-6; no clear D gene. CDR3 length: 15 residues. V was cut by 0 bases and J by 1 base, with 4 bases left in between. Germline assignment: CDR1 MNHEY and CDR2 SMNVEV (reference sequence). The CDR3 region is CASSLSGSYNSPLHF. DNA for the CDR3: TGTGCCAGCAGTTTATCGGGGTCCTATAATTCACCCCTCCACTTT.

This clone was detected once. V and J are TRBV6-5 and TRBJ1-2; D is uncertain. The CDR3 is 15 residues long. V dropped 0 bases and J dropped 8 bases, with 16 bases sitting between them. The V gene's germline CDR1 is MNHEY and CDR2 SVGAGI. In DNA form, the CDR3 reads TGTGCCAGCAGTTACTCGTCGTTGGGAGCGGGAGGCTACACCTTC. It codes for CASSYSSLGAGGYTF.

The gene calls are TRBV6-5 and TRBJ1-2; 7 bases agree with TRBD1. J was trimmed by 8 bases and V by 6 bases; bases with no gene match: 9. This CDR3 has 13 residues. Germline values: CDR1 MNHEY, CDR2 SVGAGI. CDR3 in DNA: TGTGCCAGCAGACAGGGGAGGAGCCGGGGCTACACCTTC. Its protein is CASRQGRSRGYTF.